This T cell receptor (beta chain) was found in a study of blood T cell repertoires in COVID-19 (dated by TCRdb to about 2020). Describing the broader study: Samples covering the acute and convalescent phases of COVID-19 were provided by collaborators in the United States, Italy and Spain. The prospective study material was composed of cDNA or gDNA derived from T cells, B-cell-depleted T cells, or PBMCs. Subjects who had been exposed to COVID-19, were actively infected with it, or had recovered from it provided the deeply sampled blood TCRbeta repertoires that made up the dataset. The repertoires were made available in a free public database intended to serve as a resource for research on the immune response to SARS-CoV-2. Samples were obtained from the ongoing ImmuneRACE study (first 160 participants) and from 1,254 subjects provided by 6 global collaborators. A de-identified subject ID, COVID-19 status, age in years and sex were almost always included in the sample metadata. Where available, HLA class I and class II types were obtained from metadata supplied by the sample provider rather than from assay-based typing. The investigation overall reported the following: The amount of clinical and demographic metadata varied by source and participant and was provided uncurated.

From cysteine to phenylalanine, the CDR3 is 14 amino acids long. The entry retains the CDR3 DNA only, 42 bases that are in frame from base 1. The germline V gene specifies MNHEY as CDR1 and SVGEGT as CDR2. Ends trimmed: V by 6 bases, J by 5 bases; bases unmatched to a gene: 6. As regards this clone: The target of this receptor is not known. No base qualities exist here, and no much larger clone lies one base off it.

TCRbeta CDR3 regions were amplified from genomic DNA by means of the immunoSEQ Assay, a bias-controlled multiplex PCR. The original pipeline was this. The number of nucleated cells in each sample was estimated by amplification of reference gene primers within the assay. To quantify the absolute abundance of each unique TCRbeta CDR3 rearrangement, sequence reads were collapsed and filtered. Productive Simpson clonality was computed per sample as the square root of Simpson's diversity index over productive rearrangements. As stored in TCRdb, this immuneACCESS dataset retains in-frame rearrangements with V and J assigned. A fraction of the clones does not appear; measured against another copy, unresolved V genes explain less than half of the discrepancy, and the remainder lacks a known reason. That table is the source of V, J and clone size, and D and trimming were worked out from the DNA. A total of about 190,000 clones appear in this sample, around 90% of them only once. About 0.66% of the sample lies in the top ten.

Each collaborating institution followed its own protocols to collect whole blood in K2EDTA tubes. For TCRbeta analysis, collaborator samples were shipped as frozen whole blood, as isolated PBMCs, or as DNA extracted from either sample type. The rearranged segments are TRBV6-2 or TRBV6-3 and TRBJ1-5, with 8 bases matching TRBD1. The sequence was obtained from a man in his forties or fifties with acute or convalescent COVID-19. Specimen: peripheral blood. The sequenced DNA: TGTGCCAGCAGCCCGGACAGGGTGCATCAGCCCCAGCATTTT. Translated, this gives CASSPDRVHQPQHF.